The 15 T cell receptor beta chains below come from one sample, sequenced in a study of T cells in Graves' hyperthyroidism and ophthalmopathy. Amplification yielded TCR beta CDR3 regions, with RNA transcripts as the source. The TCR CDR3 was amplified in a first-round RT-PCR using the HTBI primer set. TCRdb passed the multiplex PCR reads through MiXCR, listing each CDR3 protein once. The table includes under 300,000 distinct CDR3 sequences, roughly 15% detected once. The source material was blood. Every receptor here comes from a woman aged 50 to 65 with Graves' hyperthyroidism that later progressed to Graves' ophthalmopathy.

This chain connects TRBV14 to TRBJ1-1; D uncertain. The CDR3 has 17 amino acids. Trimming removed 0 bases from V and 4 bases from J, with 18 bases in between. Germline V gene lookup returns CDR1 SGHDN and CDR2 FVKESK. DNA of the CDR3: TGTGCCAGCAGCCAAGATACGCGACAACAATTCGGCACTGAAGCTTTCTTT. As protein: CASSQDTRQQFGTEAFF. The variable domain in full, completed from reference TRBV14 and TRBJ1-1, reads EAGVTQFPSHSVIEKGQTVTLRCDPISGHDNLYWYRRVMGKEIKFLLHFVKESKQDESGMPNNRFLAERTGGTYSTLKVQPAELEDSGVYFCASSQDTRQQFGTEAFFGQGTRLTVV.

The rearrangement links TRBV30 to TRBJ2-1; 11 nucleotides line up with TRBD2. The germline gives CDR1 GTSNPN, CDR2 SVGIG (reference sequence). V was pared by 0 bases and J by 7 bases, with 8 bases of the junction left unmatched. This CDR3 region has 16 residues. As DNA, the CDR3 is TGTGCCTGGAGTGTAACCCTAGCGGGAGGAAGGAATGAGCAGTTCTTC. Translated, it gives CAWSVTLAGGRNEQFF.

The J gene is TRBJ1-1, the V gene TRBV9, with 7 bases matching TRBD1. Looked up from germline, CDR1 is SGDLS and CDR2 is YYNGEE. The CDR3 is 15 residues long. V was pared by 4 bases and J by 3 bases, with 9 bases of the junction left unmatched. The CDR3 is CASSPGGQGDTEAFF. The CDR3, as DNA: TGTGCCAGCAGCCCAGGGGGGCAGGGGGACACTGAAGCTTTCTTT.

This clonotype was seen at least ten times. This chain joins TRBV5-1 and TRBJ1-3; D perhaps matches TRBD1 (6 bases). V lost 0 bases and J lost 0, with 13 bases in between. The germline V gene encodes CDR1 SGHRS and CDR2 YFSETQ. CDR3 length equals 17 residues. The CDR3 nucleotides are TGCGCCAGCAGCTTGGTCGAAGGGGGAGACTCTGGAAACACCATATATTTT. It translates to CASSLVEGGDSGNTIYF.

There are many counts of this clonotype. This sequence joins TRBV6-1 and TRBJ2-5, with TRBD2 matching over 9 bases. The length of the CDR3 is 15 residues. Germline loops: CDR1 MNHNS, CDR2 SASEGT. V was pared by 5 bases and J by 4 bases, with 8 bases of the junction left unmatched. The CDR3, as DNA: TGTGCCAGCAGTTACAGACTAGCGGAGTCAGAGACCCAGTACTTC. Translated: CASSYRLAESETQYF.

This clonotype was seen many times. This chain joins TRBV20-1 and TRBJ2-1, with 10 bases matching TRBD2. This CDR3 contains 13 residues. The J segment lost 11 bases and the V segment lost 6 bases, leaving 10 bases of the junction unmatched. From germline, CDR1 is DFQATT and CDR2 SNEGSKA (reference sequence). The CDR3 loop is CSAGGTSGTQQFF. CDR3 sequence (DNA): TGCAGTGCGGGTGGTACTAGCGGGACCCAGCAGTTCTTC.

This clonotype was seen ten or more times. The genes are TRBV7-3 and TRBJ2-3, with 7 nucleotides matching TRBD1. Per germline, CDR1 SGHTA and CDR2 FQGTGA. The CDR3 covers 14 residues. Losses at the gene ends were 5 bases for V and 4 bases for J; bases not matched to a gene: 6. The CDR3, as DNA: TGTGCCAGCAGCACAACCGGGACAGCAGATACGCAGTATTTT. Translating gives CASSTTGTADTQYF. Drawing the rest from reference TRBV7-3 and TRBJ2-3, the complete variable domain is GAGVSQTPSNKVTEKGKYVELRCDPISGHTALYWYRQSLGQGPEFLIYFQGTGAADDSGLPNDRFFAVRPEGSVSTLKIQRTERGDSAVYLCASSTTGTADTQYFGPGTRLTVL.

This clonotype was recorded a few times. The rearrangement joins TRBV7-9 to TRBJ1-5, with D possibly matching TRBD1 (5 bases). Germline V gene data show CDR1 as SEHNR and CDR2 as FQNEAQ (reference sequence). The CDR3 is made up of 15 amino acids. With 4 bases removed from V and 2 bases from J, the gap between germline ends came to 12 bases. CDR3 nucleotide sequence: TGTGCCAGCAGCTCTATTGCGGGGCGCAATCAGCCCCAGCATTTT. Its translation: CASSSIAGRNQPQHF. Full variable domain (rest looked up from reference TRBV7-9 and TRBJ1-5): DTGVSQNPRHKITKRGQNVTFRCDPISEHNRLYWYRQTLGQGPEFLTYFQNEAQLEKSRLLSDRFSAERPKGSFSTLEIQRTEQGDSAMYLCASSSIAGRNQPQHFGDGTRLSIL.

Notes on this clonotype: Just one base apart from a much larger clone, this may be a read error. V is TRBV28 and J is TRBJ1-2; D gene uncertain. This CDR3 region has 13 residues. CDR1 and CDR2 (germline): MDHEN, SYDVKM. V lost 2 bases and J lost 1, with 5 bases in between. The CDR3 spells CASSLHGNYGYTF. The DNA for the CDR3 is TGTGCCAGCAGTTTACACGGTAACTATGGCTACACCTTC.

This clonotype was counted at least ten times. CDR3 nucleotides: TGTGCCAGCAGTTTATTGGGACACACCTCGGAGACCCAGTACTTC. It specifies CASSLLGHTSETQYF. This sequence joins TRBV28 and TRBJ2-5; TRBD1 is a possible D gene (6 bases). This CDR3 spans 15 amino acids. Germline assignment: CDR1 MDHEN and CDR2 SYDVKM. The germline V and J ends were trimmed by 1 base and 5 bases, with 14 bases remaining between them.

This clonotype was recorded many times. The CDR3 nucleotides are TGCGCCAGCAGCTTGGACAAGGCCTACGAGCAGTACTTC. It is translated as CASSLDKAYEQYF. This chain connects TRBV5-1 to TRBJ2-7; D is undetermined. Looked up from germline, CDR1 is SGHRS and CDR2 is YFSETQ. The V gene lost 0 bases and the J gene lost 2 bases, with 6 bases spanning the gap. This CDR3 has 13 amino acids. The whole variable domain, remainder taken from reference TRBV5-1 and TRBJ2-7, is KAGVTQTPRYLIKTRGQQVTLSCSPISGHRSVSWYQQTPGQGLQFLFEYFSETQRNKGNFPGRFSGRQFSNSRSEMNVSTLELGDSALYLCASSLDKAYEQYFGPGTRLTVT.

The chain recombines TRBV19 with TRBJ2-3; 8 nucleotides agree with TRBD1. Germline values: CDR1 LNHDA, CDR2 SQIVND (reference sequence). The J segment lost 8 bases and the V segment lost 3 bases, leaving 7 bases of the junction unmatched. The length of the CDR3 is 14 residues. The CDR3 bases are TGTGCCAGTAGTATGGGACAGGACTTTGTTACGCAGTATTTT. Its protein is CASSMGQDFVTQYF.

This clonotype was detected a few times. The chain uses TRBV4-1 and TRBJ2-1; the D gene is possibly TRBD2 (7 bases). The CDR3 sequence is 19 residues long. CDR1 is MGHRA, CDR2 YSYEKL, per germline. The V gene lost 0 bases and the J gene lost 0 bases, with 18 bases spanning the gap. CDR3 amino acids: CASSQDSGGRLSSYNEQFF. CDR3 sequence (DNA): TGCGCCAGCAGCCAAGATTCCGGGGGGCGGCTCAGCTCCTACAATGAGCAGTTCTTC.

The chain couples TRBV19 to TRBJ2-7; 8 bases match TRBD1. V trimming: 4 bases; J trimming: 3 bases; junction bases outside the gene matches: 14. This CDR3 comprises 17 residues. The germline V gene has CDR1 LNHDA and CDR2 SQIVND (reference sequence). This chain's CDR3 is CASSKEDRDGPIYEQYF. CDR3 DNA: TGTGCCAGTAGTAAAGAGGACAGGGACGGCCCAATCTACGAGCAGTACTTC.

There are many counts of this clonotype. V gene TRBV29-1 combines with J gene TRBJ2-7; a weak D match, TRBD1 (6 bases). V was trimmed by 7 bases and J by 7 bases, leaving 17 bases between them. CDR3 length: 12 amino acids. Per the germline V gene, CDR1 is SQVTM and CDR2 is ANQGSEA. Written as DNA, the CDR3 is TGCAGCGCCCGAAACAGGGTGAGAGAGCAGTACTTC. It specifies CSARNRVREQYF.